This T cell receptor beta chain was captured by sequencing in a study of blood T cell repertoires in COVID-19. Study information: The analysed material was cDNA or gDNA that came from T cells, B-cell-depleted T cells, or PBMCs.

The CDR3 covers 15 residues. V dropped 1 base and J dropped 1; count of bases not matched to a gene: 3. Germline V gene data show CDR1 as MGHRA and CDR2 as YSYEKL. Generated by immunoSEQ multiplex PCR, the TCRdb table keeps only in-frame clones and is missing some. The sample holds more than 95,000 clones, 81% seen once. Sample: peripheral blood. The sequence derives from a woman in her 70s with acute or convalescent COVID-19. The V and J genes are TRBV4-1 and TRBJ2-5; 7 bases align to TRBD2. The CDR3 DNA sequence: TGCGCCAGCAGCCAAGCGCGGGGGATCCAAGAGACCCAGTACTTC. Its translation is CASSQARGIQETQYF.